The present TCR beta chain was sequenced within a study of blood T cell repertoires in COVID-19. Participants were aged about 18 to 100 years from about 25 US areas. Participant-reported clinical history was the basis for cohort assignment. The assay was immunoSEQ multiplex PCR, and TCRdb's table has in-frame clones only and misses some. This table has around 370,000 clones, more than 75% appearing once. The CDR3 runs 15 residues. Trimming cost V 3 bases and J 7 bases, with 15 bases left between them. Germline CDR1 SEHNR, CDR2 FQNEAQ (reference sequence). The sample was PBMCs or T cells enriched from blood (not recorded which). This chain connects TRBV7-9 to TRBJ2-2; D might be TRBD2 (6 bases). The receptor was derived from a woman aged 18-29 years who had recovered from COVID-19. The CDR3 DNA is TGTGCCAGCAGCTTCCATCAAGGGGAGGACGGGGAGCTGTTTTTT. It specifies CASSFHQGEDGELFF.